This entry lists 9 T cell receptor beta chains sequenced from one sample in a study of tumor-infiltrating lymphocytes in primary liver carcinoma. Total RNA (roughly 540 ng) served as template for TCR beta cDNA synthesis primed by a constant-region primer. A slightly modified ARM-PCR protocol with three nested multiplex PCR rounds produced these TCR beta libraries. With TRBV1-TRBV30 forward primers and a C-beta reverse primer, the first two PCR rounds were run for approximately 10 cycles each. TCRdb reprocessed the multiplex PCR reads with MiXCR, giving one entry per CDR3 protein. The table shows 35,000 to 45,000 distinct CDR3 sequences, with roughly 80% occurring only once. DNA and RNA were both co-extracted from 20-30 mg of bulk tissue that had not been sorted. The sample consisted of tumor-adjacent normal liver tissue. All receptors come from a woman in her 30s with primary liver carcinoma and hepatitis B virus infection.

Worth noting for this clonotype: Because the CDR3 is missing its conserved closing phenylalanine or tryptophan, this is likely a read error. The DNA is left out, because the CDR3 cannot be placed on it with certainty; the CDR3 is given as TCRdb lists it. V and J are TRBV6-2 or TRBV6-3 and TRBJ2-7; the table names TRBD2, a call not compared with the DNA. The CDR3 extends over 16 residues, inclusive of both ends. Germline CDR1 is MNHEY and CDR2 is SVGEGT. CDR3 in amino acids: CASRFHLAGSSYEQYL.

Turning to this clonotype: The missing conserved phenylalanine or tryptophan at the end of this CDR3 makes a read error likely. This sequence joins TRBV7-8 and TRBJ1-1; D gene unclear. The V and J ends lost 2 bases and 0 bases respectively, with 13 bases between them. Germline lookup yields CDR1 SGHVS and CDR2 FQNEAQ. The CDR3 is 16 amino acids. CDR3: CASSLLEEIMNTEAFL. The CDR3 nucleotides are TGTGCCAGCAGCTTATTAGAGGAAATTATGAACACTGAAGCTTTCTTA.

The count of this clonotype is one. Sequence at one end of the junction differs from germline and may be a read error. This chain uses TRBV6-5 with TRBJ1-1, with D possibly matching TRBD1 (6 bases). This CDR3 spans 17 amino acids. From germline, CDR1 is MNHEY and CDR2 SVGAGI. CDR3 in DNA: TGTGCCAGCAGTTACTCAGGGGACATCAGGTGGAATACTGAGGCTTTCTTT. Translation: CASSYSGDIRWNTEAFF.

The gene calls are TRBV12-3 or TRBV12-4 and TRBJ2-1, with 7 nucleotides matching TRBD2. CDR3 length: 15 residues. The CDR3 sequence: CTTSMGGGVYNEQFF. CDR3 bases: TGTACCACCAGTATGGGGGGGGGTGTTTACAATGAGCAGTTCTTC.

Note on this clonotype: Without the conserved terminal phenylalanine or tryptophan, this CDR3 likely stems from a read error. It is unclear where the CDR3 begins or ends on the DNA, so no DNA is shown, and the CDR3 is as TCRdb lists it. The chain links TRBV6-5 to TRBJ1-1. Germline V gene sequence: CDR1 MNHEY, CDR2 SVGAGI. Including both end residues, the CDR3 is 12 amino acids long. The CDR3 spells CASRDLNTEAVV.

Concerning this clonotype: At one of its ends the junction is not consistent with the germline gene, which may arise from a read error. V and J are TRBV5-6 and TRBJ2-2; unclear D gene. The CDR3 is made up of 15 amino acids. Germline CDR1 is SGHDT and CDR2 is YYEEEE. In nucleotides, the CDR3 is TGTACCAGCAGCTTGGCACCCAGAGTCACCGTGGAACTGTTCTTT. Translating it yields CTSSLAPRVTVELFF.

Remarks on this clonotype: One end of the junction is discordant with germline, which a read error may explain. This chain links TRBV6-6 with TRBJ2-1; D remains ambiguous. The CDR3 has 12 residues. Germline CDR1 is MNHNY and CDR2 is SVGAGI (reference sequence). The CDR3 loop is CANSYKANERFF. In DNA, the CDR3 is TGTGCCAACAGTTACAAAGCCAATGAGCGGTTCTTC.

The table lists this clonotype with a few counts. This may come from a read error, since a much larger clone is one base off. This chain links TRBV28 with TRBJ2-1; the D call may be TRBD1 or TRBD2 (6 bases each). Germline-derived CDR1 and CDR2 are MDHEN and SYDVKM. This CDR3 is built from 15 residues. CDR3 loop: CASSFGGVIPNEQLF. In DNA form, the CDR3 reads TGTGCCAGCAGTTTCGGGGGCGTCATTCCCAATGAGCAGTTATTC.

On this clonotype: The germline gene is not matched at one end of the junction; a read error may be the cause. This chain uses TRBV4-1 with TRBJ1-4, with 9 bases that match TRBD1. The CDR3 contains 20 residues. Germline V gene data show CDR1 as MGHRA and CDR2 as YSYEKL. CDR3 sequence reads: CASSPYFPGTGIATIEKLFF. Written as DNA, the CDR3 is TGCGCCAGCAGCCCATATTTCCCCGGGACAGGGATTGCAACTATTGAAAAACTGTTTTTT.